The 16 T cell receptor beta chains given below trace back to one sample, sequenced in a study of PD-1 blockade in classical Hodgkin lymphoma. Assay: immunoSEQ multiplex PCR; the TCRdb copy retains only in-frame clones and omits some. This table holds 27,000 or so clones, over 65% found once. Every patient relapsed after autologous stem cell transplantation, and brentuximab vedotin exposure varied. Magnetic negative selection was used to purify CD4+ T cells from thawed PBMCs. The sequencing used CD4+ T cells from blood, collected at baseline. Receptor source: a human donor with classical Hodgkin lymphoma.

This rearrangement joins TRBV6-5 to TRBJ2-3; 8 positions match TRBD2. CDR1 is MNHEY and CDR2 is SVGAGI in the germline V gene. V trimming: 7 bases; J trimming: 5 bases; junction bases outside the gene matches: 8. CDR3 length: 14 residues. As DNA, the CDR3 is TGTGCCAGCAAAACTCCGGGAGGGGTAGATACGCAGTATTTT. Translated, it gives CASKTPGGVDTQYF.

This clone was counted between two and nine times. V usage is TRBV28 and J usage is TRBJ1-6; D is perhaps TRBD1 (6 bases). Trimming removed 8 bases from V and 7 bases from J, with 18 bases in between. This CDR3 is built from 15 residues. Germline V CDR1 and CDR2: MDHEN, SYDVKM. CDR3 bases: TGTGCCAGCCGGCGCACGGAGGGGGTGAATTCACCCCTCCACTTT. Translation gives CASRRTEGVNSPLHF.

The J gene is TRBJ1-5, the V gene TRBV6-6; the match to TRBD1 covers 9 bases. The CDR3 covers 13 residues. V shed 6 bases, J shed 6 bases, and the junction held 3 bases outside the gene matches. The germline gives CDR1 MNHNY, CDR2 SVGAGI (reference sequence). The CDR3 DNA is TGTGCCAGCAGGGACAGGGGCAGTCAGCCCCAGCATTTT. Translated, it gives CASRDRGSQPQHF.

This clone was counted once. The V and J genes are TRBV19 and TRBJ1-5; 7 positions agree with TRBD1. V dropped 4 bases and J dropped 0; count of bases not matched to a gene: 6. The CDR3 totals 16 residues. Per the germline V gene, CDR1 is LNHDA and CDR2 is SQIVND (reference sequence). Here the CDR3 DNA reads TGTGCCAGTAGTACTTACACAGGGGATAGCAATCAGCCCCAGCATTTT. As protein: CASSTYTGDSNQPQHF. Drawing the rest from reference TRBV19 and TRBJ1-5, the complete variable domain is DGGITQSPKYLFRKEGQNVTLSCEQNLNHDAMYWYRQDPGQGLRLIYYSQIVNDFQKGDIAEGYSVSREKKESFPLTVTSAQKNPTAFYLCASSTYTGDSNQPQHFGDGTRLSIL.

CDR3 in DNA: TGCGCCAGCAGTCGTACTAGCGGGGTGACAGATACGCAGTATTTT. Residues: CASSRTSGVTDTQYF. The chain is built from TRBV5-1 and TRBJ2-3; 10 nucleotides align to TRBD2. Germline V lookup: CDR1 SGHRS, CDR2 YFSETQ. The CDR3 consists of 15 residues. V trimming: 5 bases; J trimming: 3 bases; junction bases outside the gene matches: 6. Drawing the rest from reference TRBV5-1 and TRBJ2-3, the complete variable domain is KAGVTQTPRYLIKTRGQQVTLSCSPISGHRSVSWYQQTPGQGLQFLFEYFSETQRNKGNFPGRFSGRQFSNSRSEMNVSTLELGDSALYLCASSRTSGVTDTQYFGPGTRLTVL.

This CDR3 reads CASSLGTGSRNTGELFF. The CDR3 bases are TGCGCCAGCAGCTTGGGGACAGGGAGTCGGAACACCGGGGAGCTGTTTTTT. The gene calls are TRBV5-1 and TRBJ2-2; 8 positions agree with TRBD1. V shed 0 bases, J shed 1 base, and the junction held 5 bases outside the gene matches. The CDR3 has 17 residues. From germline, CDR1 is SGHRS and CDR2 YFSETQ.

The chain joins TRBV19 to TRBJ1-5; maybe TRBD1 (5 bases). Germline V gene lookup returns CDR1 LNHDA and CDR2 SQIVND (reference sequence). The CDR3 runs to 15 residues. The V end lost 3 bases, the J end lost 3 bases, and 12 bases lay between the germline ends. CDR3 in DNA: TGTGCCAGTAGTATCGGGGCACAGTTCAATCAGCCCCAGCATTTT. As protein: CASSIGAQFNQPQHF.

This clone turned up a few times. The rearrangement uses TRBV29-1 and TRBJ1-1; D not certain. CDR1 SQVTM and CDR2 ANQGSEA come from the germline V gene. V was cut by 6 bases and J by 0 bases, with 8 bases left in between. The CDR3 is 12 amino acids. CDR3 region: CSVKVMNTEAFF. CDR3 bases: TGCAGCGTCAAAGTCATGAACACTGAAGCTTTCTTT.

The V call is TRBV7-2, the J call TRBJ2-2; no definite D call. V lost 7 bases to trimming and J lost 6 bases, with 6 bases between them. The CDR3 is 11 residues long. In germline, CDR1 is SGHTA, CDR2 FQGNSA. CDR3 DNA sequence: TGTGCCAGCAAAAAATCCGGGGAGCTGTTTTTT. It translates to CASKKSGELFF.

The chain couples TRBV11-2 to TRBJ1-1, with TRBD1 as a possible D gene (6 bases). The V gene lost 5 bases and the J gene lost 4 bases, with 17 bases spanning the gap. This CDR3 region has 15 residues. The germline gives CDR1 SGHAT, CDR2 FQNNGV. CDR3 DNA: TGTGCCAGCAGCGCATTAATTACAGGGATCACTGAAGCTTTCTTT. It translates to CASSALITGITEAFF.

The J gene is TRBJ1-3, the V gene TRBV5-1; maybe TRBD1 (5 bases). The V end lost 0 bases, the J end lost 4 bases, and 14 bases lay between the germline ends. The CDR3 has 16 amino acids. In germline, CDR1 is SGHRS, CDR2 YFSETQ. CDR3 bases: TGCGCCAGCAGCTTGGCCCCAGGGCCGGGGGGAAACACCATATATTTT. Encoded protein: CASSLAPGPGGNTIYF. The variable domain in full, completed from reference TRBV5-1 and TRBJ1-3, reads KAGVTQTPRYLIKTRGQQVTLSCSPISGHRSVSWYQQTPGQGLQFLFEYFSETQRNKGNFPGRFSGRQFSNSRSEMNVSTLELGDSALYLCASSLAPGPGGNTIYFGEGSWLTVV.

The J gene is TRBJ2-3, the V gene TRBV19; a weak D match, TRBD1 (6 bases). The CDR3 runs to 16 residues. Germline CDR1 is LNHDA and CDR2 is SQIVND (reference sequence). V lost 3 bases to trimming and J lost 0 bases, with 13 bases between them. The CDR3 protein is CASSISLDRSTDTQYF. CDR3 in DNA: TGTGCCAGTAGTATTAGTTTAGACAGGAGCACAGATACGCAGTATTTT.

The chain uses TRBV6-6 and TRBJ1-4; 9 nucleotides line up with TRBD1. CDR1 MNHNY and CDR2 SVGAGI come from the germline V gene (reference sequence). The CDR3 spans 16 residues. V shed 5 bases, J shed 4 bases, and the junction held 8 bases outside the gene matches. CDR3 nucleotides: TGTGCCAGCAGTCGCCAACCGGGACAGGGTAATGAAAAACTGTTTTTT. It is translated as CASSRQPGQGNEKLFF.

The rearrangement joins TRBV11-2 to TRBJ2-2, with D possibly being TRBD2 (5 bases). Germline V gene data show CDR1 as SGHAT and CDR2 as FQNNGV. Trimming stripped 1 base from V and 1 base from J, with 13 bases between. This CDR3 region has 17 residues. CDR3 amino acids: CASSLGGKPRNTGELFF. Written as DNA, the CDR3 is TGTGCCAGCAGCTTAGGAGGGAAACCGCGGAACACCGGGGAGCTGTTTTTT.

In its sample, this clone ranks as medium-sized. This chain links TRBV6-1 with TRBJ1-6; 8 positions match TRBD1. The V gene's germline CDR1 is MNHNS and CDR2 SASEGT. V was clipped by 4 bases and J by 16 bases; unmatched bases: 6. This CDR3 region has 12 residues. CDR3 residues: CASSASNRGLHF. CDR3 nucleotide sequence: TGTGCCAGCAGTGCCTCCAACAGGGGGCTCCACTTT.

The V call is TRBV15, the J call TRBJ2-1; 8 nucleotides agree with TRBD2. The length of the CDR3 is 15 residues. The germline gives CDR1 LNHNV, CDR2 YYDKDF (reference sequence). Trimming cost V 0 bases and J 8 bases; bases outside gene matches: 6. CDR3 sequence reads: CATSREQAGGHEQFF. The CDR3 DNA reads as TGTGCCACCAGCAGAGAACAGGCGGGGGGACATGAGCAGTTCTTC.